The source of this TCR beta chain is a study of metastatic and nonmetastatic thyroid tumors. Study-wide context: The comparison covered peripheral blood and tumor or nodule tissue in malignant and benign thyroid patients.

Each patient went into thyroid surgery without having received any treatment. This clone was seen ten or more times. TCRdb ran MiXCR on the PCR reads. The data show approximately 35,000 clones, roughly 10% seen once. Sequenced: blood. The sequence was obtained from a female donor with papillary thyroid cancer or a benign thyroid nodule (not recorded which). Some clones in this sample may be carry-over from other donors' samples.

CDR3 sequence reads: CASSINGDTQYF. CDR3 bases: TGTGCCAGTAGTATTAACGGGGATACGCAGTATTTT. J is TRBJ2-3 and V is TRBV19; D remains unclear. This CDR3 has 12 amino acids. The V end was cut by 3 bases, the J end by 6 bases, with 7 bases between. Germline CDR1 reads LNHDA; CDR2 reads SQIVND (reference sequence).